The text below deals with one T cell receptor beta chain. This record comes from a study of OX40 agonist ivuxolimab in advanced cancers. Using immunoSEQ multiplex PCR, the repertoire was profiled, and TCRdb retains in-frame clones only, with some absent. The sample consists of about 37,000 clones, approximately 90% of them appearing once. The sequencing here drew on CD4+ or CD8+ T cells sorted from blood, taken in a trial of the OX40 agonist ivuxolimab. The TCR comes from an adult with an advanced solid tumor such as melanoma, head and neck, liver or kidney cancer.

Here the CDR3 reads CASSMDRAETQYF. CDR3 DNA: TGCGCCAGCAGTATGGACAGGGCAGAGACCCAGTACTTC. The chain links TRBV5-1 to TRBJ2-5; 8 bases align to TRBD1. J gave up 4 bases and V 5 bases, and 4 bases lay outside the gene matches. This CDR3 is 13 amino acids long. Germline CDR1 SGHRS, CDR2 YFSETQ. The complete variable domain, with remaining parts taken from reference TRBV5-1 and TRBJ2-5, reads KAGVTQTPRYLIKTRGQQVTLSCSPISGHRSVSWYQQTPGQGLQFLFEYFSETQRNKGNFPGRFSGRQFSNSRSEMNVSTLELGDSALYLCASSMDRAETQYFGPGTRLLVL.